This TCR beta chain was identified during a study of blood T cell repertoires in COVID-19. Study at large: Some COVID-19 samples were acute and others convalescent; all came from the United States, Italy and Spain.

Per the authors' pipeline: Quantification of nucleated cells was approximated via reference gene primer amplification. Some clones are missing from TCRdb's copy, which holds only in-frame ones; the method was immunoSEQ multiplex PCR. V, J and clone size derive from that table, while D and trimming were established from the DNA sequence. Of some 190,000 clones in the sample, 82% were seen once. The CDR3 is 13 amino acids. V was trimmed by 4 bases and J by 8 bases, leaving 15 bases between them. Germline CDR1 reads SGHDT; CDR2 reads YYEEEE. The source of this sequence is a woman aged 80 or over with active or convalescent COVID-19. Sequencing was carried out using peripheral blood. This rearrangement joins TRBV5-6 to TRBJ1-2; no clear D gene. The CDR3 loop reads CASSRAELLGYTF. The CDR3 DNA is TGTGCCAGCAGCCGCGCCGAGCTCCTAGGCTACACCTTC.